The clone carrying this T cell receptor beta chain was seen a few times. The entry originates in a study of blood T cell repertoires in COVID-19. The wider study: COVID-19 samples collected from the United States, Italy and Spain covered acute and convalescent phases.

The CDR3 loop spans 15 amino acids. The V segment lost 0 bases and the J segment 1 base; nucleotides outside the gene matches: 2. Germline V gene lookup returns CDR1 SGHRS and CDR2 YFSETQ. Authors' processing steps: Amplification from reference gene primers served as the basis for estimated nucleated cell counts. Profiled with immunoSEQ multiplex PCR; TCRdb holds only in-frame clones, not every one. That table is the source of V, J and clone size, and D and trimming were worked out from the DNA. The table shows roughly 190,000 clones, with almost 85% occurring only once. The clonotype originates from an older woman with active or convalescent COVID-19. V is TRBV5-1 and J is TRBJ2-5; 8 bases agree with TRBD1. Sequencing was performed on peripheral blood. The CDR3 bases are TGCGCCAGCAGCTTGGGGACAGGGTTCCAAGAGACCCAGTACTTC. This codes for CASSLGTGFQETQYF.